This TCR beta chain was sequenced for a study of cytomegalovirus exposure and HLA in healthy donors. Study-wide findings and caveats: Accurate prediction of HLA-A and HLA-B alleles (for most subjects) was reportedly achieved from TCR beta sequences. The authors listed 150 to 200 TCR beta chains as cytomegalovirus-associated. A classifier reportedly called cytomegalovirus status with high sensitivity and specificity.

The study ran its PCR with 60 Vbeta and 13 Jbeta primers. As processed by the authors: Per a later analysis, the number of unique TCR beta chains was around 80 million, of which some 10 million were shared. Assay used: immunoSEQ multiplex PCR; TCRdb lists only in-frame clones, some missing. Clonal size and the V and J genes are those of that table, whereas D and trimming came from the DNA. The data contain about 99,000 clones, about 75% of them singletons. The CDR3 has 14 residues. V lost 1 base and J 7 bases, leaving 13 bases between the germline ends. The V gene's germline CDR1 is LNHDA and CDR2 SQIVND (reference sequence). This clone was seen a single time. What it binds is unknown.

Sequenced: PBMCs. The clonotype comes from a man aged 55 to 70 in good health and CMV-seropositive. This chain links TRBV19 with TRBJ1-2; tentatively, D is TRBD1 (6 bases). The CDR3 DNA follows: TGTGCCAGTAGTATAGTTGTAGGGGGAACTGGCTACACCTTC. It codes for CASSIVVGGTGYTF. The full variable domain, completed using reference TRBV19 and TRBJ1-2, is DGGITQSPKYLFRKEGQNVTLSCEQNLNHDAMYWYRQDPGQGLRLIYYSQIVNDFQKGDIAEGYSVSREKKESFPLTVTSAQKNPTAFYLCASSIVVGGTGYTFGSGTRLTVV.